This T cell receptor beta chain emerged from a study of blood T cell repertoires in COVID-19. Whole-study context: Acute and convalescent COVID-19 samples came from the United States, Italy and Spain. The cDNA or gDNA used as material had been derived from T cells, B-cell-depleted T cells, or PBMCs.

This CDR3 comprises 12 residues. V dropped 0 bases and J dropped 7 bases, with 9 bases sitting between them. Germline CDR1 GTSNPN, CDR2 SVGIG (reference sequence). The protocol was immunoSEQ multiplex PCR, while the TCRdb copy is restricted to in-frame clones and leaves out a portion. The sample lists 150,000 to 200,000 clones; roughly 77% were seen once. The chain carries TRBV30 and TRBJ1-1, with D possibly matching TRBD1 (6 bases). Sample: peripheral blood. This receptor was obtained from a woman aged 80 or older with COVID-19, enrolled during active disease. The CDR3 loop is CAWSVRGIEAFF. Written as DNA, the CDR3 is TGTGCCTGGAGTGTAAGGGGGATTGAAGCTTTCTTT.